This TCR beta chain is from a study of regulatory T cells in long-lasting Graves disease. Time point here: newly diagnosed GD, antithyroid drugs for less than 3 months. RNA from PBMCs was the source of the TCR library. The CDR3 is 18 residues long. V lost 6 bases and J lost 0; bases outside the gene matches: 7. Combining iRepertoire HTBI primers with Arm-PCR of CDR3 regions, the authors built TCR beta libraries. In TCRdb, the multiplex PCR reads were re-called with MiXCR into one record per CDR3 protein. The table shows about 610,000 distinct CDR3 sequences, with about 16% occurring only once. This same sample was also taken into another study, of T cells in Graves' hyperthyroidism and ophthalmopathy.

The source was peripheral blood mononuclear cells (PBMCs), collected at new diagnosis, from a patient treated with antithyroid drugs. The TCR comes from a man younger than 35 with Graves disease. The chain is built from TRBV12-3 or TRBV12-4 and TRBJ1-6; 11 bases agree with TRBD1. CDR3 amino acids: CASSPGQGASSYNSPLHF. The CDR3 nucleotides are TGTGCCAGCAGCCCCGGACAGGGGGCGAGCTCCTATAATTCACCCCTCCACTTT.